This is a list of T cell receptor beta chains from one sample in a study of Ad26.COV2.S vaccination and SARS-CoV-2 variants. Repertoires were generated with immunoSEQ multiplex PCR, while TCRdb's copy carries only in-frame clones and drops some. The sample shows about 680,000 clones, more than 70% of them seen only once. The specimen comprised peripheral blood, sampled in a trial of Ad26.COV2.S vaccine versus placebo. The receptors were gathered from a person aged 18-65 years who received the Ad26.COV2.S COVID-19 vaccine or a placebo. Both conserved end residues are part of each CDR3. The order of the fields is J gene, clone size, V gene, D gene, CDR3 protein, CDR3 DNA. A D gene is named only where the DNA matches it firmly. Clone size, where shown, is once, few, many, or a class for clones that have expanded.

J: TRBJ2-7
size: NA
V: TRBV5-1
D: NA
CDR3: CASSSGLSYEQYF
DNA: TGCGCCAGCAGCTCGGGACTTTCCTACGAGCAGTACTTC

J: TRBJ1-5
size: NA
V: TRBV6-5
D: NA
CDR3: CASSPKGSNQPQHF
DNA: TGTGCCAGCAGCCCGAAGGGCAGCAATCAGCCCCAGCATTTT

J: TRBJ1-1
size: NA
V: TRBV12-3/TRBV12-4
D: NA
CDR3: CASSEGENTEAFF
DNA: TGTGCCAGCAGTGAGGGGGAGAACACTGAAGCTTTCTTT

J: TRBJ2-1
size: NA
V: TRBV24-1
D: TRBD1
CDR3: CATSDTGQGLDNEQFF
DNA: TGTGCCACCAGTGATACGGGACAGGGCCTGGACAATGAGCAGTTCTTC

J: TRBJ1-2
size: NA
V: TRBV3-1/TRBV3-2
D: NA
CDR3: CASSLRGADGYTF
DNA: TGTGCCAGCAGCCTGCGGGGGGCTGATGGCTACACCTTC

J: TRBJ1-3
size: many
V: TRBV9
D: NA
CDR3: CASSVTQGSGNTIYF
DNA: TGTGCCAGCAGCGTAACCCAAGGGTCGGGAAACACCATATATTTT

J: TRBJ1-4
size: NA
V: TRBV4-3
D: TRBD1
CDR3: CASSQEQGLDEKLFF
DNA: TGCGCCAGCAGCCAGGAACAGGGGCTCGATGAAAAACTGTTTTTT

J: TRBJ2-7
size: NA
V: TRBV5-1
D: TRBD1
CDR3: CASSWTGGTYEQYF
DNA: TGCGCCAGCAGCTGGACAGGGGGTACCTACGAGCAGTACTTC

J: TRBJ2-5
size: NA
V: TRBV4-1
D: TRBD1
CDR3: CASSPHPPGQTTQETQYF
DNA: TGCGCCAGCAGCCCCCACCCCCCGGGACAGACGACCCAAGAGACCCAGTACTTC

J: TRBJ1-4
size: NA
V: TRBV19
D: NA
CDR3: CASSGPEATNEKLFF
DNA: TGTGCCAGTAGTGGTCCGGAAGCAACTAATGAAAAACTGTTTTTT

J: TRBJ2-7
size: NA
V: TRBV19
D: NA
CDR3: CASSISGAGEQYF
DNA: TGTGCCAGTAGTATATCAGGGGCAGGCGAGCAGTACTTC

J: TRBJ2-4
size: few
V: TRBV30
D: TRBD1
CDR3: CAWSALGQGAIQYF
DNA: TGTGCCTGGAGTGCCTTGGGACAGGGGGCCATTCAGTACTTC

J: TRBJ2-5
size: NA
V: TRBV4-2
D: NA
CDR3: CASSQARSGGAGQETQYF
DNA: TGTGCCAGCAGCCAAGCACGTAGTGGGGGCGCGGGACAAGAGACCCAGTACTTC

J: TRBJ2-7
size: NA
V: TRBV5-4
D: NA
CDR3: CASSFVGSYEQYF
DNA: TGTGCCAGCAGCTTCGTCGGCTCCTACGAGCAGTACTTC

J: TRBJ1-4
size: once
V: TRBV25-1
D: TRBD1
CDR3: CASRSDRGDEKLFF
DNA: TGTGCCAGCAGGTCGGACAGGGGTGATGAAAAACTGTTTTTT

J: TRBJ2-3
size: NA
V: TRBV3-1/TRBV3-2
D: TRBD2
CDR3: CASSQALAGGFSRDTQYF
DNA: TGTGCCAGCAGCCAAGCACTAGCGGGAGGTTTCTCCAGGGATACGCAGTATTTT

J: TRBJ2-5
size: NA
V: TRBV2
D: NA
CDR3: CASSEDRVETQYF
DNA: TGTGCCAGCAGTGAAGACAGGGTGGAGACCCAGTACTTC

J: TRBJ1-1
size: NA
V: TRBV5-1
D: NA
CDR3: CASSGDPASKGAFF
DNA: TGCGCCAGCAGCGGAGACCCGGCCTCCAAGGGAGCTTTCTTT

J: TRBJ1-5
size: NA
V: TRBV6-5
D: TRBD1
CDR3: CASSPRDRANQPQHF
DNA: TGTGCCAGCAGTCCCCGGGACAGGGCCAATCAGCCCCAGCATTTT

J: TRBJ1-6
size: NA
V: TRBV15
D: NA
CDR3: CATSRAPRGSPLHF
DNA: TGTGCCACCAGCAGAGCCCCCCGGGGTTCACCCCTCCACTTT

J: TRBJ1-6
size: NA
V: TRBV30
D: NA
CDR3: CAWSVRRASPLHF
DNA: TGTGCCTGGAGTGTCCGACGGGCTTCACCCCTCCACTTT

J: TRBJ2-3
size: NA
V: TRBV21-1
D: NA
CDR3: CASSKKAGTSGASTDTQYF
DNA: TGTGCCAGCAGCAAAAAGGCCGGGACTAGCGGGGCTAGCACAGATACGCAGTATTTT

J: TRBJ1-2
size: NA
V: TRBV3-1/TRBV3-2
D: NA
CDR3: CASSRLVAGGYTF
DNA: TGTGCCAGCAGCCGGCTAGTAGCAGGCGGCTACACCTTC

J: TRBJ1-6
size: NA
V: TRBV29-1
D: NA
CDR3: CSVGETGESPLHF
DNA: TGCAGCGTTGGGGAGACAGGAGAGTCACCCCTCCACTTT

J: TRBJ2-2
size: NA
V: TRBV27
D: NA
CDR3: CASRPTQGTTGELFF
DNA: TGTGCCAGCCGCCCGACCCAGGGAACGACCGGGGAGCTGTTTTTT

J: TRBJ2-1
size: NA
V: TRBV9
D: TRBD2
CDR3: CASSVAGTSGQGEQFF
DNA: TGTGCCAGCAGCGTAGCTGGGACTAGCGGCCAGGGTGAGCAGTTCTTC

J: TRBJ2-4
size: NA
V: TRBV6-5
D: TRBD1
CDR3: CASSATGGGKNIQYF
DNA: TGTGCCAGCAGCGCCACAGGGGGCGGCAAAAACATTCAGTACTTC

J: TRBJ2-2
size: NA
V: TRBV9
D: TRBD1
CDR3: CASSVAGGGELFF
DNA: TGTGCCAGCAGCGTAGCAGGGGGCGGGGAGCTGTTTTTT

J: TRBJ2-7
size: NA
V: TRBV5-6
D: NA
CDR3: CASSYDLYRGDEQYF
DNA: TGTGCCAGCAGCTATGATCTGTACCGGGGCGACGAGCAGTACTTC

J: TRBJ1-2
size: NA
V: TRBV7-9
D: NA
CDR3: CASSFFRLSQFNYGYTF
DNA: TGTGCCAGCAGCTTCTTCAGGCTATCCCAGTTTAACTATGGCTACACCTTC

J: TRBJ2-3
size: NA
V: TRBV7-9
D: NA
CDR3: CAGLTVNTQYF
DNA: TGTGCCGGGTTAACCGTTAATACGCAGTATTTT

J: TRBJ1-4
size: NA
V: TRBV7-2
D: NA
CDR3: CASRQGEKLFF
DNA: TGTGCCAGCAGACAGGGCGAAAAACTGTTTTTT

J: TRBJ1-3
size: NA
V: TRBV9
D: NA
CDR3: CASSPLMVRDSGNTIYF
DNA: TGTGCCAGCAGCCCCCTGATGGTGCGGGACTCTGGAAACACCATATATTTT

J: TRBJ2-4
size: NA
V: TRBV2
D: TRBD1
CDR3: CASSPGQGRKNIQYF
DNA: TGTGCCAGCAGTCCGGGACAGGGGCGAAAAAACATTCAGTACTTC

J: TRBJ2-2
size: NA
V: TRBV5-6
D: TRBD1
CDR3: CASSTRRQGAIGELFF
DNA: TGTGCCAGCAGCACCCGACGACAGGGGGCAATCGGGGAGCTGTTTTTT

J: TRBJ2-3
size: NA
V: TRBV10-3
D: NA
CDR3: CASSNPSGPDTQYF
DNA: TGTGCCTCCAGCAACCCAAGCGGGCCAGATACGCAGTATTTT

J: TRBJ1-6
size: few
V: TRBV5-1
D: NA
CDR3: CASGLGANSPLHF
DNA: TGCGCCAGCGGGTTAGGGGCGAATTCACCCCTCCACTTT

J: TRBJ1-6
size: NA
V: TRBV19
D: NA
CDR3: CASSSQGNNSPLHF
DNA: TGTGCCAGTAGTAGTCAGGGAAATAATTCACCCCTCCACTTT

J: TRBJ2-7
size: NA
V: TRBV5-4
D: TRBD2
CDR3: CASSLGAGTYEQYF
DNA: TGTGCCAGCAGCTTGGGAGCGGGGACCTACGAGCAGTACTTC

J: TRBJ1-4
size: NA
V: TRBV14
D: TRBD1
CDR3: CASSLSRRDRVEKLFF
DNA: TGTGCCAGCAGCCTTTCCCGCCGGGACAGGGTTGAAAAACTGTTTTTT

J: TRBJ2-7
size: NA
V: TRBV18
D: TRBD2
CDR3: CASSPLGTSGTRSYYEQYF
DNA: TGTGCCAGCTCACCCCTAGGGACTAGCGGGACCCGTAGTTACTACGAGCAGTACTTC

J: TRBJ2-2
size: NA
V: TRBV11-2
D: NA
CDR3: CATLNTGELFF
DNA: TGTGCCACTCTGAACACCGGGGAGCTGTTTTTT

J: TRBJ2-7
size: NA
V: TRBV4-2
D: TRBD2
CDR3: CASSHPGRPGSEQYF
DNA: TGTGCCAGCAGCCACCCCGGGAGGCCGGGGAGCGAGCAGTACTTC

J: TRBJ2-3
size: NA
V: TRBV10-2
D: TRBD1
CDR3: CASSVQGSTDTQYF
DNA: TGCGCCAGCAGTGTACAGGGGAGCACAGATACGCAGTATTTT

J: TRBJ2-3
size: NA
V: TRBV7-9
D: TRBD2
CDR3: CASSLVTSGRASTDTQYF
DNA: TGTGCCAGCAGCTTGGTGACTAGCGGGAGGGCTAGCACAGATACGCAGTATTTT

J: TRBJ1-1
size: NA
V: TRBV9
D: NA
CDR3: CASSAGEYTEAFF
DNA: TGTGCCAGCAGCGCAGGGGAGTACACTGAAGCTTTCTTT

J: TRBJ1-2
size: NA
V: TRBV14
D: TRBD1
CDR3: CASSDPGQGSNYGYTF
DNA: TGTGCCAGCAGCGACCCGGGACAGGGATCTAACTATGGCTACACCTTC

J: TRBJ2-5
size: NA
V: TRBV5-1
D: NA
CDR3: CASSSWDPGQETQYF
DNA: TGCGCCAGCAGTAGCTGGGACCCGGGCCAAGAGACCCAGTACTTC

J: TRBJ1-4
size: NA
V: TRBV25-1
D: NA
CDR3: CASRGSGNEKLFF
DNA: TGTGCCAGCCGAGGGTCGGGGAATGAAAAACTGTTTTTT

J: TRBJ2-7
size: NA
V: TRBV7-2
D: TRBD2
CDR3: CASSFGWEGEQYF
DNA: TGTGCCAGCAGCTTCGGGTGGGAGGGGGAGCAGTACTTC

J: TRBJ2-7
size: NA
V: TRBV6-5
D: NA
CDR3: CASSYPRGSSYEQYF
DNA: TGTGCCAGCAGTTACCCCCGAGGAAGCTCCTACGAGCAGTACTTC

J: TRBJ1-1
size: NA
V: TRBV29-1
D: NA
CDR3: CSVDRAMNTEAFF
DNA: TGCAGCGTTGACAGGGCCATGAACACTGAAGCTTTCTTT